This T cell receptor (beta chain) was documented in a study of CD8 T cells in ankylosing spondylitis. V was pared by 3 bases and J by 2 bases, with 4 bases of the junction left unmatched. Per germline, CDR1 SNHLY and CDR2 FYNNEI. The CDR3 runs to 14 residues. In its sample, this clonotype was seen a few times. Its antigen is still unknown. Study results and limitations: Relatively scarce in peripheral blood, disease-linked clones were CD8+. Clones tied to disease were said to be significantly enriched in matched ankylosing spondylitis synovial fluid. Ankylosing spondylitis blood seemed to carry a telltale TCR beta motif made of fewer than ten highly homologous variants.

Quantitative 5'-RACE with molecular barcodes was used to make the TCR beta libraries. MiXCR was run by TCRdb on the 5' RACE reads, yielding one entry per CDR3 protein. The sample has fewer than 25,000 distinct CDR3 sequences, approximately 13% seen once. The sequenced sample consisted of blood. The TCR comes from a male donor with ankylosing spondylitis or in good health (not recorded which). The chain carries TRBV2 and TRBJ2-7, with 7 bases aligning to TRBD2. The CDR3 loop reads CASSETSNAYEQYF. As DNA, the CDR3 is TGTGCCAGCAGTGAGACTAGCAATGCCTACGAGCAGTACTTC.